Listed here are 20 T cell receptor beta chains from one sample, sequenced in a study of shared clonotypes between healthy human individuals. TCRdb's table, derived via immunoSEQ multiplex PCR, lists solely in-frame clones and lacks some. Here the sample spans approximately 340,000 clones, around 79% being singletons. The sample comprised memory CD4+ T cells sorted from blood. Subset: CD45RA-negative fraction. Receptor source: a man aged 25-45 years in good health.

This clone has at least ten counts. J is TRBJ1-2 and V is TRBV5-6; D gene uncertain. Trimming stripped 7 bases from V and 7 bases from J, with 26 bases between. CDR1 and CDR2 from the germline V gene are SGHDT and YYEEEE. This CDR3 has 16 amino acids. As DNA, the CDR3 is TGTGCCAGCGATTCCCCTGCAGGCGGAAGATTTGGTGGCTACACCTTC. Translated, it gives CASDSPAGGRFGGYTF.

In its sample, this clone was seen once. The chain combines TRBV5-4 with TRBJ2-5; D possibly uses TRBD1 or TRBD2 (5 bases each). The CDR3 loop spans 14 amino acids. In germline, CDR1 is SGHNT, CDR2 YYREEE (reference sequence). Trimming cost V 0 bases and J 2 bases, with 8 bases left between them. In DNA, the CDR3 is TGTGCCAGCAGCTTGGGGGACCTACAAGAGACCCAGTACTTC. This sequence encodes CASSLGDLQETQYF.

The chain couples TRBV2 to TRBJ1-1; 8 bases line up with TRBD1. CDR1 and CDR2 from the germline V gene are SNHLY and FYNNEI. Trimming took 5 bases from V and 4 from J; bases not matched to a gene: 6. This CDR3 contains 14 residues. The CDR3 sequence: CASSRQGRVTEAFF. DNA of the CDR3: TGTGCCAGCAGTCGACAGGGGAGGGTCACTGAAGCTTTCTTT. The whole variable domain, filled in from reference TRBV2 and TRBJ1-1, reads EPEVTQTPSHQVTQMGQEVILRCVPISNHLYFYWYRQILGQKVEFLVSFYNNEISEKSEIFDDQFSVERPDGSNFTLKIRSTKLEDSAMYFCASSRQGRVTEAFFGQGTRLTVV.

The chain uses TRBV30 and TRBJ2-7; D gene uncertain. Germline V gene sequence: CDR1 GTSNPN, CDR2 SVGIG (reference sequence). The CDR3 consists of 12 residues. Deletions cut 2 bases from V and 0 bases from J, with 5 bases between. The CDR3 DNA reads TGTGCCTGGAGTCCAGGCTCCTACGAGCAGTACTTC. Translation gives CAWSPGSYEQYF.

In this sample, this clone turned up a few times. The J gene is TRBJ1-5, the V gene TRBV7-9; perhaps TRBD1 as D (5 bases). Germline V gives CDR1 SEHNR, CDR2 FQNEAQ (reference sequence). V lost 3 bases and J 3 bases, leaving 12 bases between the germline ends. CDR3 size: 15 residues. The CDR3 DNA sequence: TGTGCCAGCAGCTTGGGAGACAGTTTCAATCAGCCCCAGCATTTT. Residues: CASSLGDSFNQPQHF.

The sample holds one count of this clone. This chain links TRBV29-1 with TRBJ2-7; no reliable D call. Trimming pared 4 bases from V and 6 bases from J, leaving 10 bases between. CDR1 is SQVTM, CDR2 ANQGSEA, per germline. The CDR3 sequence is 11 residues long. The CDR3 DNA sequence: TGCAGCGTTGGGTCCACGGGCGAGCAGTACTTC. Residues: CSVGSTGEQYF.

This clone was seen only once. The rearrangement uses TRBV28 and TRBJ2-2, with TRBD1 as a possible D gene (6 bases). Trimming left V 8 bases short and J 5 bases short, with 18 bases between. The CDR3 consists of 15 residues. The V gene's germline CDR1 is MDHEN and CDR2 SYDVKM. CDR3 residues: CASGTQGPRTGELFF. CDR3 DNA sequence: TGTGCCAGCGGTACACAGGGTCCTAGGACCGGGGAGCTGTTTTTT.

This sequence joins TRBV6-1 and TRBJ2-1; D ambiguous. The CDR3 is 11 amino acids. V was pared by 7 bases and J by 6 bases, with 7 bases between. The germline CDR1 and CDR2 sequences are MNHNS and SASEGT. The CDR3 is CASTLANEQFF. The CDR3 DNA sequence: TGTGCCAGCACCCTGGCCAATGAGCAGTTCTTC.

This clone was recorded at least ten times. This chain links TRBV2 with TRBJ1-2; a weak D match, TRBD1 (5 bases). Trimming took 6 bases from V and 4 from J, leaving 15 bases between them. The length of the CDR3 is 14 residues. Germline CDR1 SNHLY, CDR2 FYNNEI. CDR3 sequence reads: CASRGPGPGYGYTF. CDR3 nucleotide sequence: TGTGCCAGCAGGGGCCCAGGGCCAGGCTATGGCTACACCTTC.

The rearrangement links TRBV10-1 to TRBJ1-1; unclear D gene. Between the trimmed V and J ends, which lost 0 bases and 5 bases, there was a span of 10 bases. CDR3 length: 14 residues. Germline CDR1 reads WNHNN; CDR2 reads SYGVQD (reference sequence). CDR3 amino acids: CASSESGVGTEAFF. DNA of the CDR3: TGCGCCAGCAGTGAGTCAGGAGTAGGTACTGAAGCTTTCTTT.

This chain links TRBV6-5 with TRBJ2-7; D not certain. The CDR3 runs 13 residues. Germline V gene data show CDR1 as MNHEY and CDR2 as SVGAGI. Trimming removed 8 bases from V and 2 bases from J, with 13 bases in between. The CDR3 protein is CASLDGTTYEQYF. The CDR3 coding sequence is TGTGCCAGCCTGGACGGAACGACCTACGAGCAGTACTTC.

The J gene is TRBJ2-5, the V gene TRBV10-3; 9 nucleotides match TRBD1. The V gene's germline CDR1 is ENHRY and CDR2 SYGVKD. Unmatched junction bases numbered 11, after V lost 10 bases and J lost 5 bases. The CDR3 consists of 14 residues. Here the CDR3 reads CASRGTGSFETQYF. The CDR3, as DNA: TGTGCCAGCAGAGGGACAGGGAGTTTTGAGACCCAGTACTTC.

The CDR3 region has the DNA TGTGCCAGCAGTTTAGGTTGGCGCGGGGATACGCAGTATTTT. It translates to CASSLGWRGDTQYF. The chain carries TRBV27 and TRBJ2-3, with D perhaps TRBD2 (5 bases). V lost 2 bases to trimming and J lost 6 bases, with 12 bases between them. The CDR3 length is 14 residues. Germline CDR1 reads MNHEY; CDR2 reads SMNVEV (reference sequence).

This clone turned up a few times. The J gene is TRBJ2-2, the V gene TRBV2; the match to TRBD2 covers 9 bases. The V segment lost 2 bases and the J segment 1 base; nucleotides outside the gene matches: 5. Germline loops: CDR1 SNHLY, CDR2 FYNNEI. The CDR3 loop spans 17 amino acids. The CDR3 DNA is TGTGCCAGCAGTGAATTCGGACTAGCGAGGAACACCGGGGAGCTGTTTTTT. It translates to CASSEFGLARNTGELFF.

The chain carries TRBV19 and TRBJ1-5; 8 bases match TRBD1. Germline values: CDR1 LNHDA, CDR2 SQIVND (reference sequence). The CDR3 is 16 residues long. The V gene end was trimmed by 1 base and the J gene end by 6 bases; junction bases not matched to a gene: 8. The CDR3 DNA reads as TGTGCCAGTAGTATAGGCACGGACAGGGCTCGTCAGCCCCAGCATTTT. Its protein is CASSIGTDRARQPQHF.

V and J are TRBV11-3 and TRBJ2-7, with a tentative D call TRBD1 (5 bases). Germline V gene sequence: CDR1 SGHNT, CDR2 YENEEA. V was pared by 5 bases and J by 6 bases, with 11 bases between. This CDR3 is 12 amino acids long. The CDR3 region has the DNA TGTGCCAGCAGCCGCGGAAGGGGCGAGCAGTACTTC. Its translation is CASSRGRGEQYF.

The chain joins TRBV2 to TRBJ2-3; TRBD2 aligns across 8 bases. The germline V gene has CDR1 SNHLY and CDR2 FYNNEI. The CDR3 is 16 residues long. After removal of 5 bases from V and 3 bases from J, the junction contained 10 bases not matched to a gene. The CDR3 region has the DNA TGTGCCAGCAGTCTAGGCGGAGCGGGAGTAACAGATACGCAGTATTTT. This gives the protein CASSLGGAGVTDTQYF.

This chain connects TRBV6-5 to TRBJ1-4; 8 positions agree with TRBD1. V lost 6 bases, J lost 3 bases, and 3 bases stayed unmatched. This CDR3 region has 14 residues. The germline V gene encodes CDR1 MNHEY and CDR2 SVGAGI. CDR3 sequence (DNA): TGTGCCAGCAGAAGGACAGGGTCTAATGAAAAACTGTTTTTT. Translation: CASRRTGSNEKLFF.

This clone was seen only a few times. The chain recombines TRBV6-6 with TRBJ2-1; no definite D call. The CDR3 totals 16 residues. Trimming removed 0 bases at V and 3 bases at J, with 12 bases between. Germline loops: CDR1 MNHNY, CDR2 SVGAGI (reference sequence). The CDR3 loop reads CASSYSPADIYNEQFF. CDR3 nucleotide sequence: TGTGCCAGCAGTTACTCGCCGGCAGACATCTACAATGAGCAGTTCTTC.

This clone showed up just once. The genes are TRBV6-1 and TRBJ2-5; 10 bases agree with TRBD1. The germline CDR1 and CDR2 sequences are MNHNS and SASEGT. The J segment lost 2 bases and the V segment lost 4 bases, leaving 7 bases of the junction unmatched. The CDR3 is made up of 16 amino acids. CDR3 sequence reads: CASSVGWTGGQETQYF. The CDR3, as DNA: TGTGCCAGCAGTGTGGGTTGGACAGGGGGTCAAGAGACCCAGTACTTC.